This T cell receptor beta chain came from a study of blood T cell repertoires in COVID-19. Whole-study context: Collection of acute and convalescent COVID-19 samples took place in the United States, Italy and Spain. T cells, B-cell-depleted T cells, or PBMCs provided the cDNA or gDNA that served as material.

Germline CDR1 SGHRS, CDR2 YFSETQ. V dropped 5 bases and J dropped 0 bases, with 9 bases sitting between them. CDR3 length: 15 amino acids. In the original processing: Amplification of reference gene primers provided the estimated nucleated cell counts. Sequencing used immunoSEQ multiplex PCR; TCRdb keeps in-frame clones, though not all of them. V and J calls and clone size are given by that table; D and trimming were obtained from the DNA. The sample contains 130,000 to 150,000 clones, about 84% of which appear only once. Sequences were obtained from peripheral blood. The sequence was obtained from a man in his 60s with active or convalescent COVID-19. V is TRBV5-1 and J is TRBJ2-6; weak D call: TRBD1 (6 bases). CDR3 DNA: TGCGCCAGCAGAACAGGGCTCTCTGGGGCCAACGTCCTGACTTTC. It is translated as CASRTGLSGANVLTF.